These T cell receptor beta chains were read from a single sample in a study of blood T cell repertoires in COVID-19. Assay used: immunoSEQ multiplex PCR; TCRdb lists only in-frame clones, some missing. The sample records tens of thousands of clones, around 84% being singletons. The specimen was peripheral blood. The receptors shown here come from a woman of 80 years or more in a cohort sampled during active or convalescent COVID-19. Each CDR3 is given with its conserved first and last residue. D genes are given only for firm matches. The listing skips clone size in some rows; elsewhere it reads once, few, many or a size class.

D: .
V: TRBV10-3
size: .
J: TRBJ2-3
CDR3: CAISESTGSTDTQYF
DNA: TGTGCCATCAGTGAGTCTACGGGATCCACAGATACGCAGTATTTT

D: TRBD1
V: TRBV11-1
size: .
J: TRBJ1-2
CDR3: CASSPRTGPYGYTF
DNA: TGTGCCAGCAGCCCTCGGACAGGGCCCTATGGCTACACCTTC

D: TRBD1
V: TRBV6-5
size: few
J: TRBJ1-2
CDR3: CASRTNRGSAYGYTF
DNA: TGTGCCAGCAGGACCAACAGGGGATCGGCTTATGGCTACACCTTC

D: .
V: TRBV19
size: .
J: TRBJ1-2
CDR3: CASSIIGTGNGYTF
DNA: TGTGCCAGTAGTATAATCGGCACGGGGAATGGCTACACCTTC

D: .
V: TRBV5-6
size: .
J: TRBJ1-1
CDR3: CASSYARRLNTEAFF
DNA: TGTGCCAGCAGCTATGCGAGGAGACTGAACACTGAAGCTTTCTTT

D: .
V: TRBV5-1
size: .
J: TRBJ2-2
CDR3: CATSSGANTGELFF
DNA: TGCGCCACCAGCTCGGGGGCGAACACCGGGGAGCTGTTTTTT

D: TRBD1
V: TRBV7-9
size: medium-sized
J: TRBJ2-1
CDR3: CASSLTGMAYNEQFF
DNA: TGTGCCAGCAGCTTGACAGGGATGGCATACAATGAGCAGTTCTTC

D: .
V: TRBV11-2
size: .
J: TRBJ1-2
CDR3: CASSLAGYYGYTF
DNA: TGTGCCAGCAGCCTTGCAGGGTACTATGGCTACACCTTC

D: TRBD1
V: TRBV28
size: .
J: TRBJ1-5
CDR3: CASSSPTGGQPQHF
DNA: TGTGCCAGCAGTTCGCCGACAGGGGGTCAGCCCCAGCATTTT

D: .
V: TRBV15
size: .
J: TRBJ1-5
CDR3: CATSRVPAINQPQHF
DNA: TGTGCCACCAGCAGAGTTCCAGCGATCAATCAGCCCCAGCATTTT

D: TRBD2
V: TRBV27
size: .
J: TRBJ2-3
CDR3: CASSLRASGTLWADTQYF
DNA: TGTGCCAGCAGTTTAAGGGCTAGCGGGACTCTCTGGGCAGATACGCAGTATTTT

D: .
V: TRBV2
size: .
J: TRBJ2-7
CDR3: CASTWGSGLREQYF
DNA: TGTGCCAGCACTTGGGGTAGCGGACTTCGCGAGCAGTACTTC

D: .
V: TRBV3-1/TRBV3-2
size: .
J: TRBJ1-2
CDR3: CASSPRGGNTNYGYTF
DNA: TGTGCCAGCAGCCCGCGCGGGGGGAATACTAACTATGGCTACACCTTC

D: .
V: TRBV5-1
size: .
J: TRBJ2-1
CDR3: CASTETSSYNEQFF
DNA: TGCGCCAGCACCGAAACGAGCTCCTACAATGAGCAGTTCTTC

D: TRBD1
V: TRBV7-8
size: once
J: TRBJ1-6
CDR3: CASTQQGRNSPLHF
DNA: TGTGCCAGCACCCAACAGGGGCGAAATTCACCCCTCCACTTT

D: TRBD1
V: TRBV27
size: .
J: TRBJ1-6
CDR3: CASSLSLTGGEVARNSPLHF
DNA: TGTGCCAGCAGTTTATCCCTTACAGGGGGCGAAGTTGCAAGAAATTCACCCCTCCACTTT

D: TRBD2
V: TRBV5-4
size: once
J: TRBJ2-1
CDR3: CASSSGTSGFRRNEQFF
DNA: TGTGCCAGCAGCAGCGGGACTAGCGGCTTCAGGCGCAATGAGCAGTTCTTC

D: TRBD1
V: TRBV28
size: few
J: TRBJ2-2
CDR3: CASSHPGTGAEYTGELFF
DNA: TGTGCCAGCAGTCACCCCGGGACAGGGGCGGAGTACACCGGGGAGCTGTTTTTT

D: .
V: TRBV30
size: .
J: TRBJ1-2
CDR3: CAWSQRNYGYTF
DNA: TGTGCCTGGAGTCAGAGGAACTATGGCTACACCTTC

D: .
V: TRBV28
size: .
J: TRBJ2-5
CDR3: CASSPANQETQYF
DNA: TGTGCCAGCAGTCCAGCGAACCAAGAGACCCAGTACTTC

D: TRBD1
V: TRBV2
size: .
J: TRBJ1-5
CDR3: CASMGQGSVHQPQHF
DNA: TGTGCCAGCATGGGACAGGGGTCGGTCCATCAGCCCCAGCATTTT

D: TRBD2
V: TRBV19
size: .
J: TRBJ2-1
CDR3: CASSMLAGGWNEQFF
DNA: TGTGCCAGTAGTATGCTAGCGGGAGGTTGGAATGAGCAGTTCTTC

D: TRBD2
V: TRBV18
size: once
J: TRBJ2-2
CDR3: CASSPIAGGSTGELFF
DNA: TGTGCCAGCTCACCCATAGCGGGAGGAAGCACCGGGGAGCTGTTTTTT

D: TRBD1
V: TRBV5-8
size: .
J: TRBJ1-2
CDR3: CASSPTGTVGYTF
DNA: TGTGCCAGCAGCCCCACAGGGACAGTTGGCTACACCTTC

D: .
V: TRBV27
size: .
J: TRBJ1-2
CDR3: CASAPMGVYGYTF
DNA: TGTGCCAGCGCTCCGATGGGAGTCTATGGCTACACCTTC

D: TRBD2
V: TRBV10-3
size: .
J: TRBJ2-1
CDR3: CAISEWGGNTNEQFF
DNA: TGTGCCATCAGTGAGTGGGGGGGGAACACAAATGAGCAGTTCTTC

D: .
V: TRBV12-3/TRBV12-4
size: .
J: TRBJ1-2
CDR3: CASSFARSYGYTF
DNA: TGTGCCAGCAGTTTTGCCCGGTCCTATGGCTACACCTTC

D: .
V: TRBV7-9
size: few
J: TRBJ1-2
CDR3: CASSLGPQFGYTF
DNA: TGTGCCAGCAGCTTAGGGCCACAGTTTGGCTACACCTTC

D: .
V: TRBV7-8
size: .
J: TRBJ2-3
CDR3: CASSLGGRSDTQYF
DNA: TGTGCCAGCAGCTTAGGGGGGCGGTCAGATACGCAGTATTTT

D: TRBD1
V: TRBV5-1
size: .
J: TRBJ2-5
CDR3: CASSPQGERETQYF
DNA: TGCGCCAGCAGCCCCCAGGGGGAAAGAGAGACCCAGTACTTC

D: TRBD1
V: TRBV24-1
size: .
J: TRBJ1-1
CDR3: CATHWRGQAFF
DNA: TGTGCCACCCATTGGAGGGGGCAAGCTTTCTTT

D: .
V: TRBV2
size: .
J: TRBJ1-5
CDR3: CASSEMRNQPQHF
DNA: TGTGCCAGCAGTGAAATGCGTAATCAGCCCCAGCATTTT

D: .
V: TRBV7-2
size: .
J: TRBJ2-3
CDR3: CASSLGGLGRGTQYF
DNA: TGTGCCAGCAGCTTAGGCGGGCTTGGACGTGGTACGCAGTATTTT

D: .
V: TRBV5-1
size: .
J: TRBJ2-3
CDR3: CASSLGGSTDTQYF
DNA: TGCGCCAGCAGCTTGGGCGGGAGCACAGATACGCAGTATTTT

D: .
V: TRBV6-5
size: .
J: TRBJ1-4
CDR3: CASSYGSTTNEKLFF
DNA: TGTGCCAGCAGTTACGGGAGCACAACTAATGAAAAACTGTTTTTT

D: .
V: TRBV5-1
size: few
J: TRBJ2-1
CDR3: CASSLSEARGDGEQFF
DNA: TGCGCCAGCAGCTTGAGTGAGGCCAGGGGGGACGGTGAGCAGTTCTTC

D: .
V: TRBV5-1
size: .
J: TRBJ1-2
CDR3: CASSLTTAYGYTF
DNA: TGCGCCAGCAGCTTGACTACGGCCTATGGCTACACCTTC

D: .
V: TRBV7-9
size: .
J: TRBJ2-3
CDR3: CASSLVRGQAEGTQYF
DNA: TGTGCCAGCAGCTTAGTCCGTGGACAGGCGGAGGGTACGCAGTATTTT

D: TRBD2
V: TRBV9
size: .
J: TRBJ2-5
CDR3: CASSVLAGNQETQYF
DNA: TGTGCCAGCAGCGTACTAGCGGGGAACCAAGAGACCCAGTACTTC

D: .
V: TRBV6-5
size: once
J: TRBJ1-1
CDR3: CASSYGASTEAFF
DNA: TGTGCCAGCAGTTACGGGGCTAGCACTGAAGCTTTCTTT